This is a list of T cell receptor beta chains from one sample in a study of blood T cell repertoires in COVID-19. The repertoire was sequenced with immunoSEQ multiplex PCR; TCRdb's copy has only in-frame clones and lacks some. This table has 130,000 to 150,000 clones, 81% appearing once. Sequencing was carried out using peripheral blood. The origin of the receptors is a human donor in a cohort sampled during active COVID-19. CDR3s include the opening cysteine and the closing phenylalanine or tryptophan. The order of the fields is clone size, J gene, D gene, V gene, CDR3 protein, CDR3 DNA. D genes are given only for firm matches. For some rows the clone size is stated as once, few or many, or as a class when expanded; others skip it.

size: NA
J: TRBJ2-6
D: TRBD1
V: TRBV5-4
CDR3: CASSLGQGISGANVLTF
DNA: TGTGCCAGCAGCTTAGGACAGGGAATCTCTGGGGCCAACGTCCTGACTTTC

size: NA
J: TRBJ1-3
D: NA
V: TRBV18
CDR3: CASSPEGLNPPGNTIYF
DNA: TGTGCCAGCTCACCCGAGGGACTCAACCCCCCTGGAAACACCATATATTTT

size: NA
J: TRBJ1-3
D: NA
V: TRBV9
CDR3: CASSPEGAGNTIYF
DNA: TGTGCCAGCAGTCCCGAAGGGGCTGGAAACACCATATATTTT

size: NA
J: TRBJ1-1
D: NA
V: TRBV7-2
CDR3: CASSSSFWGETEAFF
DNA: TGTGCCAGCAGCTCCTCCTTTTGGGGGGAAACTGAAGCTTTCTTT

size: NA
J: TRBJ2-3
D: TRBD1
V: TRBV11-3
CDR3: CASSPGQGDGTDTQYF
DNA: TGTGCCAGCAGCCCCGGACAGGGGGACGGCACAGATACGCAGTATTTT

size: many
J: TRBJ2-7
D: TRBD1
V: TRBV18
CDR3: CASSPTTGAHEQYF
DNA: TGTGCCAGCTCACCGACCACAGGGGCCCACGAGCAGTACTTC

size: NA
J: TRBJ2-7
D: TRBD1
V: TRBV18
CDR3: CASSQGQSYEQYF
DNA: TGTGCCAGCTCGCAGGGACAGTCCTACGAGCAGTACTTC

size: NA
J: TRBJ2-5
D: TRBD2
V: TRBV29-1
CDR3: CSVDRGGRAGETQYF
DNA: TGCAGCGTTGATAGGGGCGGGAGGGCCGGAGAGACCCAGTACTTC

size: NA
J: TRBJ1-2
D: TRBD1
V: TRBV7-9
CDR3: CASSLGDRVNYGYTF
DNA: TGTGCCAGCAGCTTAGGGGACAGGGTGAACTATGGCTACACCTTC

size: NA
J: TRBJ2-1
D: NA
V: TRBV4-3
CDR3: CASSQAPRSYNEQFF
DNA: TGCGCCAGCAGCCAAGCTCCTCGTTCCTACAATGAGCAGTTCTTC

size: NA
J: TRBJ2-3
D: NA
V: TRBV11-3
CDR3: CASSLGSSPQYF
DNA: TGTGCCAGCAGCTTAGGTAGCTCCCCGCAGTATTTT

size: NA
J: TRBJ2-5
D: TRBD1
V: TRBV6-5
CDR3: CASSSTGGPETQYF
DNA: TGTGCCAGCAGTTCCACAGGGGGCCCAGAGACCCAGTACTTC

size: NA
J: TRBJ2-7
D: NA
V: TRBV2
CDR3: CASSSQGRSSYEQYF
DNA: TGTGCCAGCAGTAGCCAGGGCAGGAGCTCCTACGAGCAGTACTTC

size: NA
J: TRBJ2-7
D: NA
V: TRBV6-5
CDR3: CASRTFYEQYF
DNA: TGTGCCAGCAGGACATTCTACGAGCAGTACTTC

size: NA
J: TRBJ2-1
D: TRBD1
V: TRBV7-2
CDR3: CASSSRTGLEQFF
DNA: TGTGCCAGCAGCTCCCGGACAGGGCTTGAGCAGTTCTTC

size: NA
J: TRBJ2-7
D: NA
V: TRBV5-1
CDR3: CASSLGGASVYEQYF
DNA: TGCGCCAGCAGCTTGGGAGGGGCTAGCGTCTACGAGCAGTACTTC

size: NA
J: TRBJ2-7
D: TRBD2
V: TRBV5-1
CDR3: CASSLGLSGYEQYF
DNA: TGCGCCAGCAGCCTGGGACTAAGCGGCTACGAGCAGTACTTC

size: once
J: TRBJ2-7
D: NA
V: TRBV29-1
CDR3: CSVAQGYYEQYF
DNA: TGCAGCGTTGCGCAGGGATACTACGAGCAGTACTTC

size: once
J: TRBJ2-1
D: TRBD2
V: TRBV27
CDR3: CASSLSRASGYYEQFF
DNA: TGTGCCAGCAGTTTATCGAGGGCTAGCGGGTACTATGAGCAGTTCTTC

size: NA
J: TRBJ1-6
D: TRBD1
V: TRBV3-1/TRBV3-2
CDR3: CASSLSPGGINSPLHF
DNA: TGTGCCAGCAGCCTAAGTCCAGGGGGGATTAATTCACCCCTCCACTTT

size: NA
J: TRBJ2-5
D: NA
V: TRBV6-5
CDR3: CASSPGGQNEETQYF
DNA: TGTGCCAGCAGTCCGGGCGGGCAGAACGAAGAGACCCAGTACTTC

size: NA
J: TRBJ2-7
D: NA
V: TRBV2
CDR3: CASSDTDSKAYEQYF
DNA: TGTGCCAGCAGTGATACGGACAGCAAAGCCTACGAGCAGTACTTC

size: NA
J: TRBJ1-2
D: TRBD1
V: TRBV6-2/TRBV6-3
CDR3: CASSKDRGALYGYTF
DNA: TGTGCCAGCAGTAAAGACAGGGGCGCACTCTATGGCTACACCTTC

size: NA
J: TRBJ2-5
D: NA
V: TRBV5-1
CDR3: CASSWGGGETQYF
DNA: TGCGCCAGCAGCTGGGGCGGAGGGGAGACCCAGTACTTC

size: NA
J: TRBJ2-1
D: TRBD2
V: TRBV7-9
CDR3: CASSSGTSGVSYNEQFF
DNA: TGTGCCAGCAGCTCAGGGACTAGCGGGGTCTCCTACAATGAGCAGTTCTTC

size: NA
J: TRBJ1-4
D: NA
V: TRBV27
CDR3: CASSLYTGFEKLFF
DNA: TGTGCCAGCAGTTTATACACAGGGTTTGAAAAACTGTTTTTT

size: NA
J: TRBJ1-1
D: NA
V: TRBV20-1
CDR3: CSAPGYTEAFF
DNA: TGCAGTGCCCCGGGTTACACTGAAGCTTTCTTT

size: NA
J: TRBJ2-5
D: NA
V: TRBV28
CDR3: CASRPGRQTQYF
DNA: TGTGCCAGCAGGCCAGGGAGGCAGACCCAGTACTTC

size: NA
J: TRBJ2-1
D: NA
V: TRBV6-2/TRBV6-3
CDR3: CASSRDTRSSYNEQFF
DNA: TGTGCCAGCAGTCGGGACACACGGAGCTCCTACAATGAGCAGTTCTTC

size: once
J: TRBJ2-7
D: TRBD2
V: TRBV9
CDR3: CASSVSGTSEAYEQYF
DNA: TGTGCCAGCAGCGTTTCCGGGACTAGCGAGGCCTACGAGCAGTACTTC

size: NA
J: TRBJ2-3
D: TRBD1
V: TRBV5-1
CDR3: CASSLGQGLDTQYF
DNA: TGCGCCAGCAGCTTGGGACAGGGGTTAGATACGCAGTATTTT

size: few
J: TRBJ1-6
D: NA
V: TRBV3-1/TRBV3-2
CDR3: CASSSNNSPLHF
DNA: TGTGCCAGCAGCAGCAATAATTCACCCCTCCACTTT

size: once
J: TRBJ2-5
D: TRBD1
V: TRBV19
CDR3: CASSTTGTGKETQYF
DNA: TGTGCCAGTAGTACCACCGGGACAGGGAAAGAGACCCAGTACTTC

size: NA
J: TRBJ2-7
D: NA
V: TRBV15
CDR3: CATSRGHSTYEQYF
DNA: TGTGCCACCAGCAGAGGTCATAGCACCTACGAGCAGTACTTC

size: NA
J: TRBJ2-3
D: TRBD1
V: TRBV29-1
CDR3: CSVGGTGGTDTQYF
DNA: TGCAGCGTTGGAGGGACAGGGGGTACAGATACGCAGTATTTT

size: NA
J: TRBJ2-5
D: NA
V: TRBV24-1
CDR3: CATSDPRVGGETQYF
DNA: TGTGCCACCAGTGATCCACGAGTGGGGGGAGAGACCCAGTACTTC

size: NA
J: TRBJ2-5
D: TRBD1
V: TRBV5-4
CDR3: CASKRQGRETQYF
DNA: TGTGCCAGCAAGAGACAGGGACGGGAGACCCAGTACTTC

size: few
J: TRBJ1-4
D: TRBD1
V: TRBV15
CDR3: CATSRDFVTGVMGEKLFF
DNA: TGTGCCACCAGCAGAGATTTTGTGACAGGGGTGATGGGGGAAAAACTGTTTTTT

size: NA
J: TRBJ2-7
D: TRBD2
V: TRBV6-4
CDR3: CASSLSAGVNHEQYF
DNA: TGTGCCAGCAGTCTTTCAGCGGGAGTTAACCACGAGCAGTACTTC

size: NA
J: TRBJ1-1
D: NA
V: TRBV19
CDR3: CASSTDRDNTEAFF
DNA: TGTGCCAGTAGTACGGACAGAGATAACACTGAAGCTTTCTTT

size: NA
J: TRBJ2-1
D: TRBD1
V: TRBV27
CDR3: CASSFSGQSPNEQFF
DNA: TGTGCCAGCAGTTTTTCGGGACAGAGTCCCAATGAGCAGTTCTTC

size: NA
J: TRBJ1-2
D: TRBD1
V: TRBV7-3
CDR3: CASSLMGTGSYGYTF
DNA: TGTGCCAGCAGCTTAATGGGGACAGGGAGCTATGGCTACACCTTC

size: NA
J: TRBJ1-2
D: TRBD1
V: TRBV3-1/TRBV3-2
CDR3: CASSQAGQTYGYTF
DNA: TGTGCCAGCAGCCAAGCGGGACAGACTTATGGCTACACCTTC

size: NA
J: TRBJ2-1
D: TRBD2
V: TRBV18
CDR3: CASSPPGLAGPNEQFF
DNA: TGTGCCAGCTCACCACCGGGACTAGCGGGACCGAATGAGCAGTTCTTC

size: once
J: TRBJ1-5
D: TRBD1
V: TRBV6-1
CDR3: CASSEIFVGTGGGPNQPQHF
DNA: TGTGCCAGCAGTGAAATTTTCGTGGGGACAGGGGGTGGGCCCAATCAGCCCCAGCATTTT

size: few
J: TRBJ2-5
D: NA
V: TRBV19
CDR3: CASSIGGAETQYF
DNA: TGTGCCAGTAGTATAGGGGGCGCGGAGACCCAGTACTTC

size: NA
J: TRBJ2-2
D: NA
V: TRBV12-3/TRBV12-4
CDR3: CASSWTGPRELFF
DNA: TGTGCCAGCAGTTGGACTGGACCGAGGGAGCTGTTTTTT

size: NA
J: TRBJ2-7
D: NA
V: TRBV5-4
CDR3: CASSLLTPGTSYEQYF
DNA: TGTGCCAGCAGCTTGCTGACCCCGGGGACATCCTACGAGCAGTACTTC

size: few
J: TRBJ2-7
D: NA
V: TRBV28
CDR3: CASSLFSRSYEQYF
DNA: TGTGCCAGCAGTTTATTCTCTCGGTCCTACGAGCAGTACTTC

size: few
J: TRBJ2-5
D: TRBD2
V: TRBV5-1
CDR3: CASSLVPSGSETQYF
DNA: TGCGCCAGCAGCTTGGTTCCTAGCGGGAGCGAGACCCAGTACTTC

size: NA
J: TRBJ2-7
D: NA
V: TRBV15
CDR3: CATSRVPPGGPTYEQYF
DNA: TGTGCCACCAGCAGAGTTCCCCCCGGGGGGCCGACCTACGAGCAGTACTTC

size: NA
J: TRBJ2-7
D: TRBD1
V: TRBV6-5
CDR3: CASSSRDRVREQYF
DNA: TGTGCCAGCAGTAGCCGGGACAGGGTACGGGAGCAGTACTTC

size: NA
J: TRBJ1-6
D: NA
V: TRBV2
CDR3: CASKGEGGLNSPLHF
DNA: TGTGCCAGCAAGGGAGAGGGCGGGCTAAATTCACCCCTCCACTTT

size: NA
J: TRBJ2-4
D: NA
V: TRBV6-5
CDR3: CASSYSMTGNIQYF
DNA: TGTGCCAGCAGTTACTCGATGACGGGGAACATTCAGTACTTC

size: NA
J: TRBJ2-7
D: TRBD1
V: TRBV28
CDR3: CASSSTIDPLNRGLDEQYF
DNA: TGTGCCAGCAGTTCCACAATAGACCCCCTTAACAGGGGTTTGGACGAGCAGTACTTC

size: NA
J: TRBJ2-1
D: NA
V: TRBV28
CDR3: CASSLGLAREQNEQFF
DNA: TGTGCCAGCAGTCTAGGCCTAGCGAGGGAGCAGAATGAGCAGTTCTTC

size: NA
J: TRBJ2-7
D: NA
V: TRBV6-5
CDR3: CASSYSGHPPHYEQYF
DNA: TGTGCCAGCAGTTACTCGGGCCATCCTCCACACTACGAGCAGTACTTC

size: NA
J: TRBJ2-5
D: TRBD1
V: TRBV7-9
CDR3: CASKGQGFQETQYF
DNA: TGTGCCAGCAAGGGACAGGGTTTTCAAGAGACCCAGTACTTC

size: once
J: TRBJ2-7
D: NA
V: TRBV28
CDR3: CASSSPSGLDEQYF
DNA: TGTGCCAGCAGTTCGCCCTCGGGTTTGGACGAGCAGTACTTC

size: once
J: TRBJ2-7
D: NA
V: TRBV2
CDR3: CASSETTLWGYYEGEYF
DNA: TGTGCCAGCAGTGAAACCACTTTGTGGGGCTATTACGAGGGGGAGTACTTC